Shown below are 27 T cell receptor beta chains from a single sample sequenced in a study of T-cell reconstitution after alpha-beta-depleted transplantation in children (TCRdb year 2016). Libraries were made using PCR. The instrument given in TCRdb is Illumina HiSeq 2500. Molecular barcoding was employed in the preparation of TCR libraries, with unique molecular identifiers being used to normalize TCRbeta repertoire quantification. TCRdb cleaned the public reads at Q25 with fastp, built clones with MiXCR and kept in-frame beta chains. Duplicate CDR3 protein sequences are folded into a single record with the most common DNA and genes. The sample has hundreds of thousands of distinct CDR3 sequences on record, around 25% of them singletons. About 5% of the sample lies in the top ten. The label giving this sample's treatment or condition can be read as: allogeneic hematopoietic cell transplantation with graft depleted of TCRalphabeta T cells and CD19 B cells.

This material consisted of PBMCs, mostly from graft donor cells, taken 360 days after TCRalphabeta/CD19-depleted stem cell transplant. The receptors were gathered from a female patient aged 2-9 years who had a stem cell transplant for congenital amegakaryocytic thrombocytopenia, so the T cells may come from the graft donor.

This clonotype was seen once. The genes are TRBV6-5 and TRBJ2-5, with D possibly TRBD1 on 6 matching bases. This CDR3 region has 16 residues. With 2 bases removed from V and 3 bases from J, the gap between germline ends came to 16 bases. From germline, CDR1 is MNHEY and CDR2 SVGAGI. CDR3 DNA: TGTGCCAGCAGTTACCCATTATGGGGGCTCGAAGAGACCCAGTACTTC. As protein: CASSYPLWGLEETQYF.

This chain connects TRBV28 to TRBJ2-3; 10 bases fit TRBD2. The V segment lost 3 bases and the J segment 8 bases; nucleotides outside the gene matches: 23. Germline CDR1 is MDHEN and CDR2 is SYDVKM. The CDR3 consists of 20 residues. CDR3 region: CASSFDNPRPGLAWAGTQYF. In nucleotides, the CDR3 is TGTGCCAGCAGTTTCGACAATCCTAGACCGGGACTAGCGTGGGCAGGTACGCAGTATTTT.

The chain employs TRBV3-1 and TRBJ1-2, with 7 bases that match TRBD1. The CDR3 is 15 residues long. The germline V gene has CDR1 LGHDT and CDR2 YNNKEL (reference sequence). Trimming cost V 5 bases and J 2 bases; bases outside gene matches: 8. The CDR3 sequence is CASSTRGQLNYGYTF. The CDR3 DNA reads TGTGCCAGCAGCACCAGGGGACAGTTAAACTATGGCTACACCTTC.

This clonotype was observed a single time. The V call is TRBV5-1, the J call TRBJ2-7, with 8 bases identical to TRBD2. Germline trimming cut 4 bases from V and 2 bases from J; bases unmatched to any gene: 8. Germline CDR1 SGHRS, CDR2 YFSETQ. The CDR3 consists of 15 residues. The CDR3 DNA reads TGCGCCAGCAGCCAAGCGGCGGGGGGAACCTACGAGCAGTACTTC. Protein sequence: CASSQAAGGTYEQYF.

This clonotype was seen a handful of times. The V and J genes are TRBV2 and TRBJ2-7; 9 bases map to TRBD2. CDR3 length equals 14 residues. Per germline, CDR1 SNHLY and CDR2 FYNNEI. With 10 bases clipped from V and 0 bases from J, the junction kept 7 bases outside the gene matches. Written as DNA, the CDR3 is TGTGCCACCGGGACTAGCCGGAGCTCCTACGAGCAGTACTTC. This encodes CATGTSRSSYEQYF.

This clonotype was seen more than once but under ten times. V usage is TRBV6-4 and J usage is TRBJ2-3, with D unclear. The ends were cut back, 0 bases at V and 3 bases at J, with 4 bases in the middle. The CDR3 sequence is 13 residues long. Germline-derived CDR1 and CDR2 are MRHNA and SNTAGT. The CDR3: CASSDSTTDTQYF. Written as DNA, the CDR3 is TGTGCCAGCAGTGACTCGACTACAGATACGCAGTATTTT.

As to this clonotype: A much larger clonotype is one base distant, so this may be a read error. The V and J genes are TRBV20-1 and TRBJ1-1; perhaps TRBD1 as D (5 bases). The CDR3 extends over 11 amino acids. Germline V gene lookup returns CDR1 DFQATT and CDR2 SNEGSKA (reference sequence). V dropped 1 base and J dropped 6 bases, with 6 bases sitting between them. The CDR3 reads CSARVTAEAFF. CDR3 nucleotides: TGCAGTGCTAGAGTGACAGCTGAAGCTTTCTTT.

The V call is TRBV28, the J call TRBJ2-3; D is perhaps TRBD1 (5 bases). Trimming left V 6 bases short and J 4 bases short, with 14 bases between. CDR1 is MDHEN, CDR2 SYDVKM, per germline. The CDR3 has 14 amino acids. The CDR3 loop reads CASRAGMFADTQYF. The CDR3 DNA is TGTGCCAGCAGGGCAGGGATGTTCGCAGATACGCAGTATTTT.

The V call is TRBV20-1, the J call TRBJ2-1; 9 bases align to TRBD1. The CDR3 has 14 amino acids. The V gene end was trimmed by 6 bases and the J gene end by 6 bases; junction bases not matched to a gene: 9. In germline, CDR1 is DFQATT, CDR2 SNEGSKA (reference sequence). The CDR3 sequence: CSAQPGQGFNEQFF. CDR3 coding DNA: TGCAGTGCCCAGCCGGGACAGGGATTCAATGAGCAGTTCTTC.

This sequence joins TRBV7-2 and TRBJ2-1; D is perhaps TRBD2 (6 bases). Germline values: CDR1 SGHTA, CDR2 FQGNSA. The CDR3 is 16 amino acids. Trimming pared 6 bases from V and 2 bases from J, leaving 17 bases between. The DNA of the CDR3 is TGTGCCAGCAGAGAGACTAGTTTCCCCCCCTACAATGAGCAGTTCTTC. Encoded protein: CASRETSFPPYNEQFF.

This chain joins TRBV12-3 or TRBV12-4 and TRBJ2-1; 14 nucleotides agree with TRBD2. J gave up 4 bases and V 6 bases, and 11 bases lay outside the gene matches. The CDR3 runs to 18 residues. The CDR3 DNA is TGTGCCAGCAGCCGTGAGAAACGGACTAGCGGGGGGTACAATGAGCAGTTCTTC. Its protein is CASSREKRTSGGYNEQFF.

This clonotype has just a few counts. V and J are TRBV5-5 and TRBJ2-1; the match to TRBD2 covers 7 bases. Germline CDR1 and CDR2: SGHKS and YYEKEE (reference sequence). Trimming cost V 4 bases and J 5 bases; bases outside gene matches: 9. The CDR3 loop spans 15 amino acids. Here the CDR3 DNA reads TGTGCCAGCAGCGATCAAGCGGGAAGCCACAATGAGCAGTTCTTC. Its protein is CASSDQAGSHNEQFF.

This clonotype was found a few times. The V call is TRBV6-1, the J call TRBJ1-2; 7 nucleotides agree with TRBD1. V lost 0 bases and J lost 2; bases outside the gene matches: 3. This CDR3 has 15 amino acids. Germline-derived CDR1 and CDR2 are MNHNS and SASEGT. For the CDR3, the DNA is TGTGCCAGCAGTGAAGCGGGACAGCCAAACTATGGCTACACCTTC. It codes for CASSEAGQPNYGYTF.

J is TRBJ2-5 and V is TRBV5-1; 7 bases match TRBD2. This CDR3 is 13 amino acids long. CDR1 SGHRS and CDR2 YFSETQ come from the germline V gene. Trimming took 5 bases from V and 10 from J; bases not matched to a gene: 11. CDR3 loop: CASRPAGWLDQYF. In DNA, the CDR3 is TGCGCCAGCAGACCAGCGGGGTGGTTGGACCAGTACTTC.

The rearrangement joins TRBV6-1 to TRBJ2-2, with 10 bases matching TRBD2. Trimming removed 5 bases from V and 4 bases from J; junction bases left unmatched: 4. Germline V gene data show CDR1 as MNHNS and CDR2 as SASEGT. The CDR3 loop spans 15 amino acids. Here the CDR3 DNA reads TGTGCCAGCAGTCTCCGACTAGCGGGCACCGGGGAGCTGTTTTTT. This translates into CASSLRLAGTGELFF.

CDR3 amino acids: CASSKVLMPYNEQFF. In DNA, the CDR3 is TGTGCCAGCAGCAAGGTCCTTATGCCCTACAATGAGCAGTTCTTC. The chain is built from TRBV6-1 and TRBJ2-1; D unresolved. CDR1 is MNHNS, CDR2 SASEGT, per germline. The V end was cut by 6 bases, the J end by 2 bases, with 14 bases between. This CDR3 comprises 15 residues.

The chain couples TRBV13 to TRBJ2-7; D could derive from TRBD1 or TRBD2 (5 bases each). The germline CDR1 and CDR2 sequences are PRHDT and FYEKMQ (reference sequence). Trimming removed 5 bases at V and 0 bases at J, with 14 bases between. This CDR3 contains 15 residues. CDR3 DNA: TGTGCCAGCAGCCGTGGGGGTATAAGCTCCTACGAGCAGTACTTC. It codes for CASSRGGISSYEQYF.

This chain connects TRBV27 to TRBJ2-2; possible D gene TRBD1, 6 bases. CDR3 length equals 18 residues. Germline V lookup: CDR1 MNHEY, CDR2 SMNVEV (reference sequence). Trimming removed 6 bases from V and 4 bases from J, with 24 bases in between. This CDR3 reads CASSRSGGGKRATGELFF. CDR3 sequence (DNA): TGTGCCAGCAGCCGTTCGGGTGGGGGCAAACGGGCCACCGGGGAGCTGTTTTTT.

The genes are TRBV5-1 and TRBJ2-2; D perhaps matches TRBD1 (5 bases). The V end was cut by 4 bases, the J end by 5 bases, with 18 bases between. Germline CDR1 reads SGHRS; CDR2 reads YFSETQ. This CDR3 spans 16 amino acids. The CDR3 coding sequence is TGCGCCAGCAGCCACGTCCGGCCAGGGCGGACCGGGGAGCTGTTTTTT. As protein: CASSHVRPGRTGELFF. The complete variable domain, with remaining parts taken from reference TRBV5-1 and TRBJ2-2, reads KAGVTQTPRYLIKTRGQQVTLSCSPISGHRSVSWYQQTPGQGLQFLFEYFSETQRNKGNFPGRFSGRQFSNSRSEMNVSTLELGDSALYLCASSHVRPGRTGELFFGEGSRLTVL.

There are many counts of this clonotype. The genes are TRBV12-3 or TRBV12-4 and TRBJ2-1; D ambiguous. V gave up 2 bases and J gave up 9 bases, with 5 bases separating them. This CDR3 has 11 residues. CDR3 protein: CASSLLGEQFF. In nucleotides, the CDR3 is TGTGCCAGCAGTTTATTGGGTGAGCAGTTCTTC.

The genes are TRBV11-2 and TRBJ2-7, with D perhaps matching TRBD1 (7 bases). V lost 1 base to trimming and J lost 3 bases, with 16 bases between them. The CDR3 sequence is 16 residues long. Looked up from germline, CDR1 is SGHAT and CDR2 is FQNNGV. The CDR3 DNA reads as TGTGCCAGCAGCTTAGGGGGGGCAGGGGGAGGCTACGAGCAGTACTTC. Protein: CASSLGGAGGGYEQYF.

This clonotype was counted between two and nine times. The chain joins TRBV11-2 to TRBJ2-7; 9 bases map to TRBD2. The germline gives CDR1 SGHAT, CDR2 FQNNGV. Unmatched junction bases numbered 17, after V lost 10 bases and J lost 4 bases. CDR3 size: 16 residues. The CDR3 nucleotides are TGTGCCATCTCAGGGGTAGCGGGGGCGATAAATTACGAGCAGTACTTC. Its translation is CAISGVAGAINYEQYF.

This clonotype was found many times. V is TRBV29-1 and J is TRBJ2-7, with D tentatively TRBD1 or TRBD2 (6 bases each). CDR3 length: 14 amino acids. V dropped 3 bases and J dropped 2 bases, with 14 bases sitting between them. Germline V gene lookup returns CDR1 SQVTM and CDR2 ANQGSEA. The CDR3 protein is CSVDMGGSPYEQYF. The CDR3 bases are TGCAGCGTTGATATGGGGGGCTCCCCCTACGAGCAGTACTTC.

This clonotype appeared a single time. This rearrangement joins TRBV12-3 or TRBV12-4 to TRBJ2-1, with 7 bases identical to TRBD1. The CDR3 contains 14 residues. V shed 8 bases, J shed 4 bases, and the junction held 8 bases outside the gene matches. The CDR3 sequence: CASGPRDSYNEQFF. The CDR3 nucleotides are TGTGCCAGCGGGCCTCGGGACAGTTACAATGAGCAGTTCTTC.

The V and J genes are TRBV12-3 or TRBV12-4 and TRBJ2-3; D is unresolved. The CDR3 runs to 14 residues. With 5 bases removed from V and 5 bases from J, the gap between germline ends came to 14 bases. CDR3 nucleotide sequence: TGTGCCAGCAGTGCCGGTTGGGCCCAAGATACGCAGTATTTT. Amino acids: CASSAGWAQDTQYF.

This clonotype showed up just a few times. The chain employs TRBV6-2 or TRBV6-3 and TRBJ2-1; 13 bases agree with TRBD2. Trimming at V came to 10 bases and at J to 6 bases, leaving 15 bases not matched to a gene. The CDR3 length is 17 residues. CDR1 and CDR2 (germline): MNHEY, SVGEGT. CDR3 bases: TGTGCCATTACTAGCGGGAGGGCCTCTAGAGACGGCAATGAGCAGTTCTTC. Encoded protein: CAITSGRASRDGNEQFF.

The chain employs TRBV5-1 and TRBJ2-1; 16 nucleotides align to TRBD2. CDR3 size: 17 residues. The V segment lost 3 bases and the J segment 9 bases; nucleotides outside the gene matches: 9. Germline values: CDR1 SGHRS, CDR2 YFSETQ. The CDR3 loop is CASSSEGLAGGHVEQFF. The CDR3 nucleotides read TGCGCCAGCAGCTCCGAGGGACTAGCGGGAGGGCATGTTGAGCAGTTCTTC.